One sample yielded the 21 T cell receptor beta chains listed below, sequenced in a study of cytomegalovirus exposure and HLA in healthy donors. Amplification used 60 Vbeta primers and 13 Jbeta primers. The assay was immunoSEQ multiplex PCR, and TCRdb's table has in-frame clones only and misses some. The data hold more than 80,000 clones, with around 64% observed a single time. Sequencing input: PBMCs. The receptors come from a man aged 55 to 70 in good health and CMV-seronegative.

This sequence joins TRBV7-8 and TRBJ1-1; 7 bases are a match to TRBD1. V dropped 0 bases and J dropped 11; count of bases not matched to a gene: 15. Looked up from germline, CDR1 is SGHVS and CDR2 is FQNEAQ. This CDR3 has 16 amino acids. The CDR3 region has the DNA TGTGCCAGCAGCTTAGCCCGAAATTTACAGACAGGGAGTGCTTTCTTT. Translation: CASSLARNLQTGSAFF.

V and J are TRBV28 and TRBJ1-2; 10 positions match TRBD1. Germline lookup yields CDR1 MDHEN and CDR2 SYDVKM. V lost 1 base to trimming and J lost 7 bases; unmatched junction nucleotides: 6. The CDR3 extends over 15 amino acids. Here the CDR3 DNA reads TGTGCCAGCAGTTTATCTCTCGGACAGGGGGGTGGCTACACCTTC. Protein: CASSLSLGQGGGYTF.

The genes are TRBV11-2 and TRBJ2-1; the match to TRBD2 covers 7 bases. Germline CDR1 reads SGHAT; CDR2 reads FQNNGV. The CDR3 length is 17 residues. V lost 0 bases and J lost 0; bases outside the gene matches: 5. The CDR3 protein is CASSLDPAGSSYNEQFF. The DNA of the CDR3 is TGTGCCAGCAGCTTAGATCCAGCGGGGAGCTCCTACAATGAGCAGTTCTTC.

This sequence joins TRBV29-1 and TRBJ1-1; unclear D gene. This CDR3 spans 14 amino acids. Germline CDR1 and CDR2: SQVTM and ANQGSEA. Trimming left V 7 bases short and J 1 base short, with 16 bases between. CDR3 in DNA: TGCAGCGGTGCCGCAGGTATAGAGAACACTGAAGCTTTCTTT. It is translated as CSGAAGIENTEAFF.

The CDR3 region is CASSSQQGSGNTIYF. The CDR3 DNA follows: TGTGCCAGCAGCTCCCAACAGGGCTCTGGAAACACCATATATTTT. The chain joins TRBV11-2 to TRBJ1-3, with TRBD1 as a possible D gene (6 bases). Trimming took off 4 bases at V and 0 bases at J, with 10 bases between the two ends. The CDR3 is 15 amino acids. From germline, CDR1 is SGHAT and CDR2 FQNNGV.

V gene TRBV27 combines with J gene TRBJ2-2; a possible D gene is TRBD1 (5 bases). The CDR3 has 12 residues. Germline lookup yields CDR1 MNHEY and CDR2 SMNVEV (reference sequence). The germline V and J ends were trimmed by 4 bases and 7 bases, with 7 bases remaining between them. CDR3 DNA: TGTGCCAGCAGTTCGACAGTCGGGGAGCTGTTTTTT. It translates to CASSSTVGELFF.

Regarding this clone: Germline is not matched at one junction end, which may reflect a read error. V is TRBV7-9 and J is TRBJ1-5; perhaps TRBD1 as D (6 bases). The length of the CDR3 is 18 residues. Germline V gene sequence: CDR1 SEHNR, CDR2 FQNEAQ (reference sequence). The DNA for the CDR3 is TGTTCCAGCAGCTCACGACAGGCGGGGGCCTATAGCAATCAGCCCCAGCATTTT. Amino acid sequence: CSSSSRQAGAYSNQPQHF.

This clone has just one count. This sample includes further DNA sequences coding for the same CDR3. The V gene is TRBV18, the J gene TRBJ2-3, with unresolved D. The CDR3 consists of 16 residues. V lost 3 bases, J lost 4 bases, and 17 bases lay in between. The germline gives CDR1 KGHSH, CDR2 LQKENI. Written as DNA, the CDR3 is TGTGCCAGCTCACCTTTTTTGTTGGAGCCCCCAGATACGCAGTATTTT. Translated, it gives CASSPFLLEPPDTQYF.

This chain connects TRBV5-1 to TRBJ2-7; D is unresolved. V lost 4 bases and J 5 bases, leaving 16 bases between the germline ends. CDR1 and CDR2 (germline): SGHRS, YFSETQ. The CDR3 extends over 14 amino acids. CDR3 amino acids: CASSPHEQANEQYF. CDR3 nucleotides: TGCGCCAGCAGCCCGCACGAGCAAGCAAACGAGCAGTACTTC.

Here the CDR3 reads CASSLQGPGYGYTF. The CDR3 bases are TGTGCCAGCAGCTTGCAGGGCCCGGGTTATGGCTACACCTTC. The V call is TRBV5-4, the J call TRBJ1-2; D might be TRBD1 (5 bases). V was shortened by 1 base and J by 5 bases, with 12 bases between the two germline ends. Germline loops: CDR1 SGHNT, CDR2 YYREEE (reference sequence). CDR3 length: 14 amino acids.

The V gene is TRBV7-3, the J gene TRBJ2-3; 11 nucleotides line up with TRBD2. This CDR3 has 18 amino acids. The germline V gene encodes CDR1 SGHTA and CDR2 FQGTGA. The V gene end was trimmed by 5 bases and the J gene end by 4 bases; junction bases not matched to a gene: 14. CDR3 residues: CASSPPSPLAGAPDTQYF. CDR3 in DNA: TGTGCCAGCAGCCCCCCTTCCCCACTAGCGGGAGCCCCAGATACGCAGTATTTT.

The chain joins TRBV27 to TRBJ1-3, with TRBD1 identical over 8 bases. The CDR3 contains 15 residues. The V segment lost 8 bases and the J segment 4 bases; nucleotides outside the gene matches: 10. Germline V gene data show CDR1 as MNHEY and CDR2 as SMNVEV (reference sequence). The CDR3, as DNA: TGTGCCAGCCAGATACTCGACAGGGGCGGAAACACCATATATTTT. It translates to CASQILDRGGNTIYF.

The gene calls are TRBV29-1 and TRBJ2-1; 14 nucleotides align to TRBD2. Germline CDR1 SQVTM, CDR2 ANQGSEA. V lost 3 bases and J lost 9; bases outside the gene matches: 4. The CDR3 has 14 amino acids. CDR3 in amino acids: CSVDGTSGSTEQFF. The CDR3 nucleotides are TGCAGCGTTGACGGGACTAGCGGGAGCACTGAGCAGTTCTTC.

The chain uses TRBV2 and TRBJ1-4; D unresolved. Trimming stripped 6 bases from V and 0 bases from J, with 11 bases between. Germline CDR1 and CDR2: SNHLY and FYNNEI. The CDR3 sequence is 15 residues long. The CDR3 here is CASRETASTNEKLFF. The CDR3, as DNA: TGTGCCAGCAGGGAGACGGCCTCAACTAATGAAAAACTGTTTTTT.

This clone was observed a single time. The chain employs TRBV2 and TRBJ1-1; D unclear. Germline CDR1 reads SNHLY; CDR2 reads FYNNEI. The length of the CDR3 is 12 residues. Trimming pared 3 bases from V and 1 base from J, leaving 3 bases between. CDR3 residues: CASSDRNTEAFF. The CDR3 coding sequence is TGTGCCAGCAGTGACAGGAACACTGAAGCTTTCTTT.

In this sample, this clone turned up once. The chain links TRBV2 to TRBJ2-3; 7 bases line up with TRBD2. CDR3 length equals 14 residues. Trimming cost V 4 bases and J 1 base; bases outside gene matches: 2. CDR1 SNHLY and CDR2 FYNNEI come from the germline V gene. Here the CDR3 reads CASSVSGGTDTQYF. The CDR3 DNA sequence: TGTGCCAGCAGTGTCAGCGGGGGCACAGATACGCAGTATTTT.

The genes are TRBV15 and TRBJ2-4; no clear D gene. V was cut by 5 bases and J by 1 base, with 6 bases left in between. Germline CDR1 and CDR2: LNHNV and YYDKDF (reference sequence). CDR3 size: 13 residues. The CDR3 DNA reads TGTGCCACCAGCTACATCGCCAAAAACATTCAGTACTTC. It encodes CATSYIAKNIQYF.

The V gene is TRBV5-4, the J gene TRBJ2-3; TRBD2 might be the D (6 bases). Trimming shortened V by 6 bases and J by 5 bases, and 13 bases separated the two germline ends. The CDR3 totals 13 residues. Germline CDR1 and CDR2: SGHNT and YYREEE (reference sequence). The CDR3 region is CASIGRSEDTQYF. In nucleotides, the CDR3 is TGTGCCAGCATAGGGAGGAGTGAAGATACGCAGTATTTT.

This clone was seen only a few times. This sequence joins TRBV27 and TRBJ2-5, with D perhaps TRBD1 (5 bases). The germline V gene encodes CDR1 MNHEY and CDR2 SMNVEV (reference sequence). There are 13 residues in the CDR3. Trimming left V 3 bases short and J 5 bases short, with 10 bases between. DNA for the CDR3: TGTGCCAGCAGTTTTGTAGGGGCGGAGACCCAGTACTTC. This translates into CASSFVGAETQYF.

V usage is TRBV30 and J usage is TRBJ2-7; TRBD1 aligns across 7 bases. The CDR3 sequence is 15 residues long. Germline CDR1 reads GTSNPN; CDR2 reads SVGIG (reference sequence). With V trimmed by 0 bases and J by 5 bases, 10 bases remained unmatched. CDR3: CAWSVRRTGRDEQYF. As DNA, the CDR3 is TGTGCCTGGAGTGTACGGAGGACAGGTAGAGACGAGCAGTACTTC. Based on the CDR3 plus reference TRBV30 and TRBJ2-7, the full variable domain is SQTIHQWPATLVQPVGSPLSLECTVEGTSNPNLYWYRQAAGRGLQLLFYSVGIGQISSEVPQNLSASRPQDRQFILSSKKLLLSDSGFYLCAWSVRRTGRDEQYFGPGTRLTVT.

The rearrangement links TRBV6-5 to TRBJ2-1; D remains ambiguous. The CDR3 length is 12 residues. Per germline, CDR1 MNHEY and CDR2 SVGAGI. V lost 6 bases and J lost 9, with 12 bases in between. The CDR3 DNA sequence: TGTGCCAGCAGGCCGCCACTCGGTGAGCAGTTCTTC. Encoded protein: CASRPPLGEQFF.